This entry lists 30 T cell receptor beta chains sequenced from one sample in a study of blood T cell repertoires in COVID-19 (dated by TCRdb to about 2020). The library was built by means of the immunoSEQ multiplex PCR assay. What TCRdb holds here is the immuneACCESS table cut down to in-frame rearrangements. Part of the clones is not present; checked against another copy, under half of the missing clones reflect an unresolved V gene, and the others are unexplained. This sample lists 83,000 or so clones; over 70% were detected once. Roughly 9.8% of the sample is taken by the ten largest. Input material: peripheral blood. The receptors stem from an elderly woman with acute or convalescent COVID-19.

V and J are TRBV2 and TRBJ1-1; the D gene is possibly TRBD1 (6 bases). Germline values: CDR1 SNHLY, CDR2 FYNNEI. The ends were cut back, 4 bases at V and 4 bases at J, with 13 bases in the middle. The CDR3 is 14 residues long. CDR3 loop: CASSGQGSATEAFF. The CDR3 DNA follows: TGTGCCAGCAGTGGGCAGGGGTCAGCCACTGAAGCTTTCTTT.

CDR3 bases: TGCACCAGCAGCCAGGAGCAGGGAGGTGGCACTGAAGCTTTCTTT. This codes for CTSSQEQGGGTEAFF. The chain links TRBV1 to TRBJ1-1. TRBV1 is classified as a pseudogene. This CDR3 has 15 amino acids.

This chain joins TRBV4-1 and TRBJ1-2; D is perhaps TRBD1 (5 bases). Germline V gene lookup returns CDR1 MGHRA and CDR2 YSYEKL. Trimming removed 4 bases from V and 0 bases from J, with 18 bases in between. CDR3 length: 17 amino acids. Written as DNA, the CDR3 is TGCGCCAGCAGCCTAAACGGTGGGGGGTTTGCTAACTATGGCTACACCTTC. Translating it yields CASSLNGGGFANYGYTF.

The chain has TRBV6-5 and TRBJ1-6; D perhaps matches TRBD1 (6 bases). CDR1 is MNHEY and CDR2 is SVGAGI in the germline V gene. V was pared by 5 bases and J by 10 bases, with 15 bases between. The CDR3 covers 14 residues. The CDR3 DNA is TGTGCCAGCAGTACCGTACAGGGAAGCTCACCCCTCCACTTT. Its translation is CASSTVQGSSPLHF.

The gene calls are TRBV6-4 and TRBJ1-2, with D possibly matching TRBD1 (5 bases). The germline V gene encodes CDR1 MRHNA and CDR2 SNTAGT. Trimming removed 3 bases at V and 4 bases at J, with 12 bases between. There are 14 residues in the CDR3. The CDR3 loop is CASSEDGGVYGYTF. The CDR3, as DNA: TGTGCCAGCAGTGAAGACGGAGGGGTCTATGGCTACACCTTC.

This clone came up a few times. V is TRBV12-3 or TRBV12-4 and J is TRBJ2-5; tentative D call: TRBD2 (6 bases). Trimming took 5 bases from V and 4 from J, leaving 8 bases between them. The CDR3 totals 12 residues. The CDR3, as DNA: TGTGCCAGCAGTCGACTAGGAGAGACCCAGTACTTC. Translating it yields CASSRLGETQYF.

This clone was observed once. The rearrangement links TRBV3-1 (or the pseudogene TRBV3-2) to TRBJ1-6; TRBD1 agrees at 7 bases. V dropped 4 bases and J dropped 7; count of bases not matched to a gene: 10. Germline CDR1 reads LGHDT; CDR2 reads YNNKEL (reference sequence). This CDR3 contains 16 residues. As DNA, the CDR3 is TGTGCCAGCAGCCCAACAGGGACAGCTGGAAATTCACCCCTCCACTTT. It specifies CASSPTGTAGNSPLHF.

The chain couples TRBV29-1 to TRBJ2-3; possibly TRBD1 for D (6 bases). From germline, CDR1 is SQVTM and CDR2 ANQGSEA. The CDR3 is made up of 12 amino acids. Between the trimmed V and J ends, which lost 7 bases and 3 bases, there was a span of 11 bases. CDR3 loop: CSARQETDTQYF. DNA for the CDR3: TGCAGCGCTCGACAGGAAACAGATACGCAGTATTTT.

V gene TRBV15 combines with J gene TRBJ1-1; D is ambiguous. With 0 bases removed from V and 3 bases from J, the gap between germline ends came to 14 bases. The germline CDR1 and CDR2 sequences are LNHNV and YYDKDF (reference sequence). This CDR3 spans 16 amino acids. CDR3 nucleotide sequence: TGTGCCACCAGCAGAGATCCAGGCAACGTCCACACTGAAGCTTTCTTT. Its protein is CATSRDPGNVHTEAFF.

The rearrangement uses TRBV9 and TRBJ2-7, with D possibly being TRBD2 (5 bases). The ends were cut back, 0 bases at V and 0 bases at J, with 7 bases in the middle. CDR3 size: 14 residues. CDR1 SGDLS and CDR2 YYNGEE come from the germline V gene. The CDR3 nucleotides are TGTGCCAGCAGCGTAGTTGGGAGCTCCTACGAGCAGTACTTC. Translated: CASSVVGSSYEQYF.

The V gene is TRBV3-1 (or the pseudogene TRBV3-2), the J gene TRBJ1-2, with a weak D call TRBD1 (5 bases). The germline V and J ends were trimmed by 0 bases and 1 base, with 15 bases remaining between them. Germline CDR1 is LGHDT and CDR2 is YNNKEL (reference sequence). CDR3 length: 17 residues. The CDR3 sequence: CASSQDVWRQHNYGYTF. CDR3 DNA: TGTGCCAGCAGCCAAGACGTATGGAGACAGCATAACTATGGCTACACCTTC.

The genes are TRBV28 and TRBJ2-1; TRBD1 might be the D (5 bases). Germline loops: CDR1 MDHEN, CDR2 SYDVKM. Trimming left V 3 bases short and J 12 bases short, with 15 bases between. The CDR3 length is 13 residues. The CDR3 nucleotides are TGTGCCAGCAGTTTGACAGCGTTCCCGGGGCAGTTCTTC. Its protein product is CASSLTAFPGQFF.

The chain is built from TRBV15 and TRBJ2-7; TRBD1 matches 8 bases. CDR1 and CDR2 from the germline V gene are LNHNV and YYDKDF (reference sequence). The CDR3 totals 14 residues. The V and J ends lost 6 bases and 7 bases, in that order; junction bases with no gene match: 11. The CDR3 DNA is TGTGCCACCAGTAAAATGGACAGGGATCGGGAGCAGTACTTC. It specifies CATSKMDRDREQYF.

The chain couples TRBV9 to TRBJ2-3; perhaps TRBD1 as D (6 bases). The germline V gene encodes CDR1 SGDLS and CDR2 YYNGEE. Trimming pared 2 bases from V and 0 bases from J, leaving 16 bases between. This CDR3 spans 17 amino acids. DNA for the CDR3: TGTGCCAGCAGCGTTCACCAGGGGACGTCTAGCACAGATACGCAGTATTTT. Protein: CASSVHQGTSSTDTQYF.

CDR3 bases: TGTGCCAGCAGTTTCACCGGGGTCCTTTCCTACGAGCAGTACTTC. Translated: CASSFTGVLSYEQYF. V is TRBV27 and J is TRBJ2-7, with D possibly matching TRBD2 (5 bases). The germline V and J ends were trimmed by 3 bases and 1 base, with 13 bases remaining between them. There are 15 residues in the CDR3. Germline loops: CDR1 MNHEY, CDR2 SMNVEV (reference sequence).

CDR3 sequence: CASGSSGEAFF. The CDR3 nucleotides are TGTGCCAGCGGTAGTAGCGGTGAAGCTTTCTTT. V usage is TRBV3-1 (or the pseudogene TRBV3-2) and J usage is TRBJ1-1; D is ambiguous. The length of the CDR3 is 11 residues. Trimming took 8 bases from V and 7 from J, leaving 11 bases between them. Germline values: CDR1 LGHDT, CDR2 YNNKEL (reference sequence).

This clone appeared a few times. The chain is built from TRBV27 and TRBJ2-5, with D maybe TRBD1 (6 bases). Germline values: CDR1 MNHEY, CDR2 SMNVEV (reference sequence). This CDR3 is 13 amino acids long. V was trimmed by 6 bases and J by 5 bases, leaving 13 bases between them. As DNA, the CDR3 is TGTGCCAGCAGCCGGATTAGGGGGGAGACCCAGTACTTC. Translation: CASSRIRGETQYF.

This clone was counted once. The chain combines TRBV6-5 with TRBJ2-1, with D perhaps matching TRBD2 (5 bases). Germline lookup yields CDR1 MNHEY and CDR2 SVGAGI. V dropped 6 bases and J dropped 1 base, with 10 bases sitting between them. The CDR3 contains 14 residues. DNA for the CDR3: TGTGCCAGCAGCCTCCTAGCTTCCTACAATGAGCAGTTCTTC. Amino acid sequence: CASSLLASYNEQFF.

V is TRBV4-2 and J is TRBJ1-3; 7 bases agree with TRBD1. With V trimmed by 0 bases and J by 0 bases, 2 bases remained unmatched. CDR3 length: 16 residues. Germline V gene sequence: CDR1 LGHNA, CDR2 YNFKEQ. The CDR3 reads CASSQDHRGSGNTIYF. The CDR3 coding sequence is TGTGCCAGCAGCCAAGATCACAGGGGCTCTGGAAACACCATATATTTT.

This clone was recorded once. V gene TRBV5-1 combines with J gene TRBJ2-5; D is unresolved. Germline V gene lookup returns CDR1 SGHRS and CDR2 YFSETQ. V lost 6 bases, J lost 3 bases, and 15 bases lay in between. CDR3 length equals 14 residues. CDR3 residues: CASTLDPPKETQYF. In DNA, the CDR3 is TGCGCCAGCACCCTAGACCCGCCTAAAGAGACCCAGTACTTC.

V and J are TRBV5-1 and TRBJ2-1, with no clear D. Deletions cut 3 bases from V and 8 bases from J, with 6 bases between. This CDR3 comprises 11 residues. Germline V CDR1 and CDR2: SGHRS, YFSETQ. The chain's CDR3 is CASSSFDEQFF. The CDR3 coding sequence is TGCGCCAGCAGCTCTTTCGATGAGCAGTTCTTC.

V usage is TRBV6-5 and J usage is TRBJ2-3, with TRBD1 matching 9 bases. The J segment lost 10 bases and the V segment lost 0 bases, leaving 8 bases of the junction unmatched. CDR3 length equals 15 residues. Looked up from germline, CDR1 is MNHEY and CDR2 is SVGAGI. In DNA form, the CDR3 reads TGTGCCAGCAGTTACTCACGGACAGGGGAAGTGGCGCAGTATTTT. Protein product: CASSYSRTGEVAQYF.

This sequence joins TRBV19 and TRBJ2-7, with D unclear. CDR1 is LNHDA and CDR2 is SQIVND in the germline V gene (reference sequence). Trimming took off 3 bases at V and 6 bases at J, with 6 bases between the two ends. The CDR3 covers 11 residues. The chain's CDR3 is CASSIFLEQYF. The CDR3 DNA reads as TGTGCCAGTAGTATCTTTCTCGAGCAGTACTTC. Using reference TRBV19 and TRBJ2-7 for the parts outside the CDR3, the full variable domain is DGGITQSPKYLFRKEGQNVTLSCEQNLNHDAMYWYRQDPGQGLRLIYYSQIVNDFQKGDIAEGYSVSREKKESFPLTVTSAQKNPTAFYLCASSIFLEQYFGPGTRLTVT.

The gene calls are TRBV27 and TRBJ1-2; 8 positions match TRBD1. The CDR3 is made up of 16 amino acids. Germline CDR1 and CDR2: MNHEY and SMNVEV (reference sequence). Trimming cost V 2 bases and J 7 bases; bases outside gene matches: 12. CDR3 DNA sequence: TGTGCCAGCAGTTTAGGGACAGGAGGGGGTTGGGGTGGCTACACCTTC. Translation: CASSLGTGGGWGGYTF.

The chain is built from TRBV7-2 and TRBJ2-1, with 10 bases aligning to TRBD2. The CDR3 consists of 17 residues. Germline V gene data show CDR1 as SGHTA and CDR2 as FQGNSA. Germline trimming cut 5 bases from V and 2 bases from J; bases unmatched to any gene: 9. CDR3 nucleotides: TGTGCCAGCAGCCCCGCCTCAAGCGGGGGGGCCTACAATGAGCAGTTCTTC. Protein sequence: CASSPASSGGAYNEQFF.

A single count supports this clone. This sequence joins TRBV4-2 and TRBJ2-7, with a possible D match to TRBD1 (6 bases). V lost 1 base and J 6 bases, leaving 22 bases between the germline ends. Germline CDR1 and CDR2: LGHNA and YNFKEQ. This CDR3 contains 17 residues. The CDR3 reads CASSQVLGQGRDGEQYF. CDR3 DNA: TGTGCCAGCAGCCAAGTGTTGGGGCAGGGGAGAGATGGCGAGCAGTACTTC.

V usage is TRBV28 and J usage is TRBJ1-4; D possibly corresponds to TRBD1 (5 bases). The CDR3 is made up of 12 amino acids. Germline assignment: CDR1 MDHEN and CDR2 SYDVKM. V lost 6 bases and J 8 bases, leaving 10 bases between the germline ends. The CDR3 DNA reads as TGTGCCAGCAGAGCAGGGATCGAAAAACTGTTTTTT. Its translation: CASRAGIEKLFF.

This chain uses TRBV19 with TRBJ1-5; no firm D call. This CDR3 has 13 amino acids. V was pared by 7 bases and J by 3 bases, with 10 bases between. CDR1 and CDR2 (germline): LNHDA, SQIVND (reference sequence). In DNA form, the CDR3 reads TGTGCCAGTAATGAGGCTTACAATCAGCCCCAGCATTTT. This encodes CASNEAYNQPQHF.

The V call is TRBV4-3, the J call TRBJ2-2; 7 bases agree with TRBD1. The CDR3 is 19 amino acids. Looked up from germline, CDR1 is LGHNA and CDR2 is YSLEER. Trimming cost V 3 bases and J 3 bases; bases outside gene matches: 16. CDR3: CASSQSASWDSFYTGELFF. The CDR3 DNA sequence: TGCGCCAGCAGCCAGTCCGCGAGCTGGGACAGTTTCTACACCGGGGAGCTGTTTTTT.

This sequence joins TRBV28 and TRBJ1-5, with unresolved D. There are 13 residues in the CDR3. Looked up from germline, CDR1 is MDHEN and CDR2 is SYDVKM. The CDR3 DNA reads TGTGCTAGCGCGGGAAAGTACAATCAGCCCCAGCATTTT. Translated: CASAGKYNQPQHF. The full variable domain, rest sourced from reference TRBV28 and TRBJ1-5, is DVKVTQSSRYLVKRTGEKVFLECVQDMDHENMFWYRQDPGLGLRLIYFSYDVKMKEKGDIPEGYSVSREKKERFSLILESASTNQTSMYLCASAGKYNQPQHFGDGTRLSIL.